This entry lists 20 T cell receptor beta chains sequenced from one sample in a study of cytomegalovirus exposure and HLA in healthy donors. It was with 60 Vbeta and 13 Jbeta primers that the PCR ran. Generated by immunoSEQ multiplex PCR, the TCRdb table keeps only in-frame clones and is missing some. The table shows around 280,000 clones, with roughly 90% occurring only once. What was sequenced was PBMCs. The receptor source for this set is a woman in her late teens or twenties in good health and CMV-seronegative.

This clone was counted only a few times. The V gene is TRBV19, the J gene TRBJ2-5; TRBD1 aligns across 8 bases. Near its end, the DNA agrees better with TRBJ2-7, so the J call may be wrong. The CDR3 is made up of 14 amino acids. Germline lookup yields CDR1 LNHDA and CDR2 SQIVND (reference sequence). The CDR3 sequence is CASSITQGAYEQYF. CDR3 in DNA: TGTGCCAGTAGTATCACGCAGGGGGCTTACGAGCAGTACTTC.

The chain carries TRBV4-1 and TRBJ1-5; 8 bases line up with TRBD1. Losses at the gene ends were 4 bases for V and 3 bases for J; bases not matched to a gene: 8. The CDR3 has 16 amino acids. The germline gives CDR1 MGHRA, CDR2 YSYEKL. The CDR3 region is CASSLEPGQVNQPQHF. The CDR3 region has the DNA TGCGCCAGCAGCCTAGAACCGGGACAGGTCAATCAGCCCCAGCATTTT.

V and J are TRBV6-5 and TRBJ2-2; TRBD2 might be the D (5 bases). Trimming pared 7 bases from V and 6 bases from J, leaving 9 bases between. Germline CDR1 MNHEY, CDR2 SVGAGI. This CDR3 contains 12 residues. CDR3 bases: TGTGCCAGCAACAGAGCGGCCGGGGAGCTGTTTTTT. It translates to CASNRAAGELFF.

The chain is built from TRBV6-5 and TRBJ2-7, with 8 bases matching TRBD1. The germline V gene has CDR1 MNHEY and CDR2 SVGAGI. This CDR3 region has 14 residues. The junction had 5 bases not matched to a gene; V was cut back by 5 bases and J by 2 bases. The DNA for the CDR3 is TGTGCCAGCAGTGAAACGACAGGGGCCTACGAGCAGTACTTC. This encodes CASSETTGAYEQYF.

There are a few counts of this clone. This sequence joins TRBV9 and TRBJ2-7; TRBD1 matches at 10 bases. CDR1 and CDR2 from the germline V gene are SGDLS and YYNGEE. CDR3 length: 15 amino acids. Germline trimming cut 4 bases from V and 6 bases from J; bases unmatched to any gene: 10. The CDR3 sequence is CASSTSTGGSSEQYF. CDR3 sequence (DNA): TGTGCCAGCAGCACCTCGACAGGGGGCTCAAGCGAGCAGTACTTC.

In regard to this clone: Relative to the germline gene, one junction end is altered; a read error may explain this. The chain combines TRBV7-9 with TRBJ2-6, with 8 bases lining up with TRBD2. The CDR3 is made up of 19 amino acids. Germline V gene sequence: CDR1 SEHNR, CDR2 FQNEAQ (reference sequence). The CDR3 region has the DNA TGTTCCAGCAGCTTAGGGCCTAGCGGGTCCTACTCTGGGGCCAACGTCCTGACTTTC. Amino acid sequence: CSSSLGPSGSYSGANVLTF.

The rearrangement uses TRBV10-3 and TRBJ2-7; the match to TRBD1 covers 9 bases. This CDR3 has 13 residues. CDR1 ENHRY and CDR2 SYGVKD come from the germline V gene. The V segment lost 8 bases and the J segment 4 bases; nucleotides outside the gene matches: 6. This CDR3 is CAILETGGYEQYF. The DNA of the CDR3 is TGTGCCATCTTGGAGACAGGGGGTTACGAGCAGTACTTC.

The table lists this clone with a count of one. J is TRBJ2-7 and V is TRBV9, with TRBD1 identical over 9 bases. V shed 5 bases, J shed 5 bases, and the junction held 2 bases outside the gene matches. The germline V gene encodes CDR1 SGDLS and CDR2 YYNGEE. The CDR3 runs 12 residues. The CDR3 sequence is CASRGTGNEQYF. CDR3 bases: TGTGCCAGCAGGGGGACAGGGAACGAGCAGTACTTC.

The chain is built from TRBV13 and TRBJ2-3; 8 nucleotides align to TRBD2. Unmatched junction bases numbered 1, after V lost 1 base and J lost 4 bases. The CDR3 has 14 amino acids. Looked up from germline, CDR1 is PRHDT and CDR2 is FYEKMQ (reference sequence). The CDR3 loop is CASSLAGGADTQYF. CDR3 nucleotides: TGTGCCAGCAGCTTAGCGGGGGGGGCAGATACGCAGTATTTT.

The CDR3 loop reads CASSPTGANGNTIYF. CDR3 DNA: TGTGCCAGCAGCCCGACAGGGGCGAACGGAAACACCATATATTTT. The gene calls are TRBV5-6 and TRBJ1-3; 8 positions match TRBD1. The CDR3 is made up of 15 amino acids. The V and J ends lost 4 bases and 4 bases, in that order; junction bases with no gene match: 7. Germline V CDR1 and CDR2: SGHDT, YYEEEE.

The chain carries TRBV4-1 and TRBJ2-3, with TRBD1 identical over 7 bases. J was trimmed by 2 bases and V by 4 bases; bases with no gene match: 3. The CDR3 length is 14 residues. Germline assignment: CDR1 MGHRA and CDR2 YSYEKL. The CDR3 protein is CASSLTGATDTQYF. The CDR3 DNA is TGCGCCAGCAGCCTTACAGGGGCCACAGATACGCAGTATTTT.

This clone has more than one count but fewer than ten. The chain joins TRBV21-1 to TRBJ1-4; the table assigns TRBD1, which was not confirmed against the DNA. TRBV21-1 is flagged as a pseudogene. The CDR3 runs to 16 residues. For the CDR3, the DNA is TGTGCCAGCAGCTCCCTGGGCGGGACAGCAAATGAAAAACTGTTTTTT. Protein sequence: CASSSLGGTANEKLFF.

The V gene is TRBV19, the J gene TRBJ1-4, with TRBD1 matching 10 bases. CDR1 is LNHDA and CDR2 is SQIVND in the germline V gene (reference sequence). Trimming cost V 6 bases and J 9 bases; bases outside gene matches: 13. The CDR3 has 16 amino acids. The CDR3 here is CASRSGTGESRKKLFF. In DNA form, the CDR3 reads TGTGCCAGTAGGTCCGGGACAGGGGAAAGTCGGAAAAAACTGTTTTTT.

This chain connects TRBV5-1 to TRBJ1-1; 9 bases agree with TRBD1. The CDR3 runs to 16 residues. Per the germline V gene, CDR1 is SGHRS and CDR2 is YFSETQ. The ends lost 6 bases at V and 0 bases at J; junction bases unmatched: 9. The CDR3 loop is CASKITGTGLNTEAFF. The CDR3 DNA follows: TGCGCCAGCAAAATTACGGGGACAGGGTTGAACACTGAAGCTTTCTTT.

The chain combines TRBV5-1 with TRBJ2-2; the D gene is possibly TRBD1 (6 bases). This CDR3 spans 15 amino acids. Germline lookup yields CDR1 SGHRS and CDR2 YFSETQ. Trimming pared 3 bases from V and 1 base from J, leaving 10 bases between. As DNA, the CDR3 is TGCGCCAGCAGCTGGACAGAGTTGAACACCGGGGAGCTGTTTTTT. Its translation: CASSWTELNTGELFF.

In the case of this clone: The final CDR3 position lacks the conserved phenylalanine or tryptophan, pointing to a likely read error. The chain carries TRBV15 and TRBJ1-1, with TRBD1 as a possible D gene (6 bases). Germline V lookup: CDR1 LNHNV, CDR2 YYDKDF (reference sequence). The CDR3 is made up of 14 amino acids. Trimming pared 3 bases from V and 4 bases from J, leaving 12 bases between. CDR3 DNA: TGTGCCACCAGCAGCACAGGGATAGGCACTGAAGCTTTCCTT. It specifies CATSSTGIGTEAFL.

The chain links TRBV6-6 to TRBJ1-1; TRBD1 might be the D (6 bases). The CDR3 spans 11 residues. With 7 bases removed from V and 7 bases from J, the gap between germline ends came to 10 bases. In germline, CDR1 is MNHNY, CDR2 SVGAGI (reference sequence). CDR3 DNA: TGTGCCAGCAAGGACAGAATTGAAGCTTTCTTT. It yields the protein CASKDRIEAFF.

This chain joins TRBV19 and TRBJ1-1; TRBD1 might be the D (5 bases). The CDR3 extends over 14 amino acids. Between the trimmed V and J ends, which lost 2 bases and 7 bases, there was a span of 14 bases. Per the germline V gene, CDR1 is LNHDA and CDR2 is SQIVND (reference sequence). CDR3 sequence (DNA): TGTGCCAGTAGTATATGGGGGGTTGCCGATGAAGCTTTCTTT. It translates to CASSIWGVADEAFF.

This rearrangement joins TRBV5-4 to TRBJ1-1; D gene ambiguous. Germline-derived CDR1 and CDR2 are SGHNT and YYREEE (reference sequence). The CDR3 runs to 16 residues. V lost 4 bases and J 1 base, leaving 17 bases between the germline ends. The CDR3 reads CASSPRIPTQNTEAFF. Here the CDR3 DNA reads TGTGCCAGCAGCCCGAGAATACCGACACAGAACACTGAAGCTTTCTTT.

The rearrangement links TRBV6-6 to TRBJ2-6, with D possibly TRBD1 on 5 matching bases. Trimming removed 0 bases at V and 2 bases at J, with 5 bases between. This CDR3 spans 15 amino acids. Germline-derived CDR1 and CDR2 are MNHNY and SVGAGI (reference sequence). The chain's CDR3 is CASSYSDTGANVLTF. Written as DNA, the CDR3 is TGTGCCAGCAGTTACTCGGACACTGGGGCCAACGTCCTGACTTTC.